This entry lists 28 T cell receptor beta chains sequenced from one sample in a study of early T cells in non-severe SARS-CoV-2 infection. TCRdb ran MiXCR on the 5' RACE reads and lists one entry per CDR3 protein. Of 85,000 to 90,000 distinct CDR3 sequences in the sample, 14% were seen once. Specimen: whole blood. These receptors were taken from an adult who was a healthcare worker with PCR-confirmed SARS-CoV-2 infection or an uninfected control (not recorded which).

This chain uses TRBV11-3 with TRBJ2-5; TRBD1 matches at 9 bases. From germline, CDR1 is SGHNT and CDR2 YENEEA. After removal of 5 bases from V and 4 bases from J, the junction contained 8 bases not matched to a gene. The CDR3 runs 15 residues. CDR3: CASSPNRGRTETQYF. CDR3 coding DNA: TGTGCCAGCAGCCCAAACAGGGGGCGAACAGAGACCCAGTACTTC.

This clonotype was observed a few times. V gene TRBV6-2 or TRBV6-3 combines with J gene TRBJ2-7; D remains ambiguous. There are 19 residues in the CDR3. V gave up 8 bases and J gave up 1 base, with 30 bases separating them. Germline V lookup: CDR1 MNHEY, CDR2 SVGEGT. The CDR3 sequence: CASSQDKTAAPAVSYEQYF. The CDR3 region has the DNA TGTGCCAGCTCCCAAGATAAGACCGCCGCTCCAGCCGTGTCCTACGAGCAGTACTTC.

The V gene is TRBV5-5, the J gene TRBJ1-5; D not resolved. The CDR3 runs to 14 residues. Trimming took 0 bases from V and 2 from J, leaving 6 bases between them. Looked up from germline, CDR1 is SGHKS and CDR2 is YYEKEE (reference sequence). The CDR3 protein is CASSLESRNQPQHF. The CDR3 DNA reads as TGTGCCAGCAGCTTGGAGAGTCGCAATCAGCCCCAGCATTTT.

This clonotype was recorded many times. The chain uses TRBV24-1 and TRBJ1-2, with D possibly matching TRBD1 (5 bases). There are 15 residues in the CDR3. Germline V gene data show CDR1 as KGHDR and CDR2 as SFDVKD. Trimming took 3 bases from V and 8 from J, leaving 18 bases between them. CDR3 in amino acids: CATSDRDGTDGGYTF. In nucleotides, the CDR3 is TGTGCCACCAGTGATCGTGACGGGACTGATGGAGGCTACACCTTC.

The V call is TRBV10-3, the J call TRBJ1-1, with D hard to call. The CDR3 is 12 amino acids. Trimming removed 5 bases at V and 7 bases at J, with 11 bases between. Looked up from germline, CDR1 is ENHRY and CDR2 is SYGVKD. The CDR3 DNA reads TGTGCCATCAGTTTAACAGTGGGTGAAGCTTTCTTT. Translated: CAISLTVGEAFF.

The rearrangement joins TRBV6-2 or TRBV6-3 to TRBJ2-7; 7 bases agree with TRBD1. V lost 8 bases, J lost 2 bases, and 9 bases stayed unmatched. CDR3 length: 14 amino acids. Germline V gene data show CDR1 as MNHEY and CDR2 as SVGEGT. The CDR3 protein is CASLNPGTAYEQYF. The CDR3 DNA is TGTGCCAGCCTTAATCCCGGGACAGCCTACGAGCAGTACTTC.

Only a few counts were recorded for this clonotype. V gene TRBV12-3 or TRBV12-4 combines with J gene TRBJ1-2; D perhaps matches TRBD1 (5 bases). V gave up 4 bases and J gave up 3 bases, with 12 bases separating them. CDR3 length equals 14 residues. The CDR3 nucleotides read TGTGCCAGCAGTTCGCAGGGAGGACACTATGGCTACACCTTC. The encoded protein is CASSSQGGHYGYTF.

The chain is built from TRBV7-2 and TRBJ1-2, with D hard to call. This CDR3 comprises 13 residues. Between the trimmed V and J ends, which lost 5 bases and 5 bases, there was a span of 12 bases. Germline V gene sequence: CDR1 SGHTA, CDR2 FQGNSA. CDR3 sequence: CASSPWTEYGYTF. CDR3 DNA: TGTGCCAGCAGCCCTTGGACGGAATATGGCTACACCTTC.

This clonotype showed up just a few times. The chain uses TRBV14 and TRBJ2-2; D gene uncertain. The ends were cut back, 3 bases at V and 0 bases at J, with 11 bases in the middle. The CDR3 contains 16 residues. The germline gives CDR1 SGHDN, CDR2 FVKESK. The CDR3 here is CASSQSRVANTGELFF. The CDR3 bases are TGTGCCAGCAGCCAGTCCCGTGTCGCGAACACCGGGGAGCTGTTTTTT.

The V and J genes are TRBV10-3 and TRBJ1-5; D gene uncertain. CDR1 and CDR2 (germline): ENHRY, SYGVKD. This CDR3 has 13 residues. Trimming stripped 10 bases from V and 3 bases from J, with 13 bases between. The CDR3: CANSLGINQPQHF. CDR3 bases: TGTGCCAACTCCTTGGGGATCAATCAGCCCCAGCATTTT.

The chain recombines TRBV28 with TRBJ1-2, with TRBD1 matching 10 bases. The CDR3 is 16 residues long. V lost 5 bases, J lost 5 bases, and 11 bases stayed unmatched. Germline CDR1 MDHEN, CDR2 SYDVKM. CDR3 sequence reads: CASSLRTGGFSYGYTF. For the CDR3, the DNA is TGTGCCAGCAGTCTCCGGACAGGGGGTTTCTCATATGGCTACACCTTC.

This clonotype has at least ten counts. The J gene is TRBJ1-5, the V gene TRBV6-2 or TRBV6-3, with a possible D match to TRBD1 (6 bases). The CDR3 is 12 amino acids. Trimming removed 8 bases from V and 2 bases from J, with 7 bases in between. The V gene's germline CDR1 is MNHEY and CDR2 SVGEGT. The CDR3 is CASRQGNQPQHF. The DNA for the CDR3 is TGTGCCAGCCGACAGGGCAATCAGCCCCAGCATTTT.

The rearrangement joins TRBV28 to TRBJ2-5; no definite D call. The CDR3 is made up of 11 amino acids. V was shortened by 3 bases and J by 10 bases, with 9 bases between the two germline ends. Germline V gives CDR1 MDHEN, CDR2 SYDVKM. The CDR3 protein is CASSFGGDQYF. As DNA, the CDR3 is TGTGCCAGCAGTTTCGGCGGAGACCAGTACTTC. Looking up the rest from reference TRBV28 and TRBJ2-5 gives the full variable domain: DVKVTQSSRYLVKRTGEKVFLECVQDMDHENMFWYRQDPGLGLRLIYFSYDVKMKEKGDIPEGYSVSREKKERFSLILESASTNQTSMYLCASSFGGDQYFGPGTRLLVL.

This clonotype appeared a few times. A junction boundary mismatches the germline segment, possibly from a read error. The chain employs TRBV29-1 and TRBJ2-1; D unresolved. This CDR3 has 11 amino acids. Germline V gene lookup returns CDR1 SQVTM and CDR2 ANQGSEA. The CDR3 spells CSAEVYNEQFF. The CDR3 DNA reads TGCAGCGCTGAAGTCTACAATGAGCAGTTCTTC.

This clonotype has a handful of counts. The chain's CDR3 is CSANPTSGGSDTQYF. The CDR3 nucleotides read TGCAGTGCTAACCCGACTAGCGGGGGTTCAGATACGCAGTATTTT. This sequence joins TRBV20-1 and TRBJ2-3, with 12 bases matching TRBD2. The germline CDR1 and CDR2 sequences are DFQATT and SNEGSKA (reference sequence). This CDR3 has 15 residues. V trimming: 4 bases; J trimming: 4 bases; junction bases outside the gene matches: 6.

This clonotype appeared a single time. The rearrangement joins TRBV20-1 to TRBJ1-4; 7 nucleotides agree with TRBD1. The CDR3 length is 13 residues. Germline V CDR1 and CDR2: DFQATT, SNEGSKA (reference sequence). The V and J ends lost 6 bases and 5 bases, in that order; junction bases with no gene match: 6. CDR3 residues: CSAPDRVNEKLFF. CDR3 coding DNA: TGCAGTGCCCCCGACAGGGTAAATGAAAAACTGTTTTTT.

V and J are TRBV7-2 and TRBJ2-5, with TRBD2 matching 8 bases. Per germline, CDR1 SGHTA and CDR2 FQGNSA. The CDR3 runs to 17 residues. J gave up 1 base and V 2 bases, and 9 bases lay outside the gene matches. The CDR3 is CASSLRGGAAIQETQYF. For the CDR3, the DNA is TGTGCCAGCAGCTTACGGGGGGGCGCCGCCATCCAAGAGACCCAGTACTTC.

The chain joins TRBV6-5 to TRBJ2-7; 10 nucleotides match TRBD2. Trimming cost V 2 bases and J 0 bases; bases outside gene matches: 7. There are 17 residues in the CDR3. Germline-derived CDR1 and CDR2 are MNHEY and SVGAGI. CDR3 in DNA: TGTGCCAGCAGTTACAGTAGCGGGGGGTCCTCCTCCTACGAGCAGTACTTC. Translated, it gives CASSYSSGGSSSYEQYF.

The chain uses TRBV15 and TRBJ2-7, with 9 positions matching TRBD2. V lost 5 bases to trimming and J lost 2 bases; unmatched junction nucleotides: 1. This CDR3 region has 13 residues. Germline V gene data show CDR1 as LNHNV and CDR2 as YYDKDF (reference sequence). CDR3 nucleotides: TGTGCCACCAGCTTAGCGGGGGCCTACGAGCAGTACTTC. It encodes CATSLAGAYEQYF.

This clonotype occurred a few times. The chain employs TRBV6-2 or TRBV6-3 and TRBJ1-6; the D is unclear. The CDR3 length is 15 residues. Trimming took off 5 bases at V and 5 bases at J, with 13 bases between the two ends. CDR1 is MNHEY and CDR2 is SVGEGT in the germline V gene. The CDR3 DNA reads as TGTGCCAGCAGTACCAACCGGAGAAATAATTCACCCCTCCACTTT. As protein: CASSTNRRNNSPLHF.

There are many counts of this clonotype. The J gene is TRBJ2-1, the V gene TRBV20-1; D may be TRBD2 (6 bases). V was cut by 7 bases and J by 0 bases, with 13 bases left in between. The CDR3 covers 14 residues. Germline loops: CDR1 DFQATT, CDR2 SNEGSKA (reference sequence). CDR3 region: CSVGGSSSYNEQFF. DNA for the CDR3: TGCAGTGTTGGAGGGAGTTCCTCCTACAATGAGCAGTTCTTC.

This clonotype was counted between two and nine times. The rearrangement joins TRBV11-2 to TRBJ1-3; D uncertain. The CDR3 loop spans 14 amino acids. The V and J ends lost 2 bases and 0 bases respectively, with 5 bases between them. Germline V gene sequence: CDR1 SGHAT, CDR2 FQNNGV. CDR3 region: CASSLMDSGNTIYF. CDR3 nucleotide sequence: TGTGCCAGCAGCTTAATGGACTCTGGAAACACCATATATTTT.

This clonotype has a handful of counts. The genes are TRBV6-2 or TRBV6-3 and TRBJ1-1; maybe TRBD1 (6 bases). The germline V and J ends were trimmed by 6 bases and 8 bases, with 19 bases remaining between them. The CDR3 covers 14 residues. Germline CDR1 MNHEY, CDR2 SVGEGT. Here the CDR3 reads CASRSQGIFLEAFF. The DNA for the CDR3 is TGTGCCAGCAGAAGTCAGGGGATCTTCTTGGAAGCTTTCTTT.

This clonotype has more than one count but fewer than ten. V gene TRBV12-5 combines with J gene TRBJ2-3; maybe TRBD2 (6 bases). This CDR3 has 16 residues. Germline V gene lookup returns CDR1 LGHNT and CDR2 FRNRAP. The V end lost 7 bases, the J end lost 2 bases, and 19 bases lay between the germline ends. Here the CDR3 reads CASATRGTGFTDTQYF. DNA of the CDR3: TGTGCTAGTGCCACTCGGGGGACCGGTTTCACAGATACGCAGTATTTT.

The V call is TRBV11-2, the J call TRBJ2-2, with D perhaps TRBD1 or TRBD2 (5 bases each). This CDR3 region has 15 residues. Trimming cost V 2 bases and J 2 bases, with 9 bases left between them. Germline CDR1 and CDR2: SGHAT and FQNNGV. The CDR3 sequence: CASSLMRGNTGELFF. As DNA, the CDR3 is TGTGCCAGCAGCTTAATGAGGGGAAACACCGGGGAGCTGTTTTTT.

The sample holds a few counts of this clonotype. The CDR3 DNA follows: TGTGCCACCAGTCCAAATCGTAAGACTAGCGGGGAGCAACCGAGCTCCTACAATGAGCAGTTCTTC. Amino acid sequence: CATSPNRKTSGEQPSSYNEQFF. The chain uses TRBV24-1 and TRBJ2-1; 11 nucleotides match TRBD2. The trim removed 6 bases at V and 0 bases at J, leaving 21 bases unmatched. The CDR3 has 22 residues. The germline CDR1 and CDR2 sequences are KGHDR and SFDVKD.

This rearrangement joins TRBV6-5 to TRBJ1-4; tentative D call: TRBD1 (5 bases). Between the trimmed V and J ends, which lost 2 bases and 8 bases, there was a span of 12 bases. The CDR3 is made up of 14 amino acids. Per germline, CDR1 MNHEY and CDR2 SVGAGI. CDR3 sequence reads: CASSYGARSEKLFF. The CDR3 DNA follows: TGTGCCAGCAGTTACGGGGCTCGCAGCGAAAAACTGTTTTTT.

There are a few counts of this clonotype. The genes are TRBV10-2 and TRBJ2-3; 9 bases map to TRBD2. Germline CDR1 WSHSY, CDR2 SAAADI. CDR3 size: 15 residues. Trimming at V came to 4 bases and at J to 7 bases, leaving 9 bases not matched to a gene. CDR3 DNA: TGCGCCAGCAGTGGTAGCGGGGGCCCTCTGAATACGCAGTATTTT. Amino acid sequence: CASSGSGGPLNTQYF.